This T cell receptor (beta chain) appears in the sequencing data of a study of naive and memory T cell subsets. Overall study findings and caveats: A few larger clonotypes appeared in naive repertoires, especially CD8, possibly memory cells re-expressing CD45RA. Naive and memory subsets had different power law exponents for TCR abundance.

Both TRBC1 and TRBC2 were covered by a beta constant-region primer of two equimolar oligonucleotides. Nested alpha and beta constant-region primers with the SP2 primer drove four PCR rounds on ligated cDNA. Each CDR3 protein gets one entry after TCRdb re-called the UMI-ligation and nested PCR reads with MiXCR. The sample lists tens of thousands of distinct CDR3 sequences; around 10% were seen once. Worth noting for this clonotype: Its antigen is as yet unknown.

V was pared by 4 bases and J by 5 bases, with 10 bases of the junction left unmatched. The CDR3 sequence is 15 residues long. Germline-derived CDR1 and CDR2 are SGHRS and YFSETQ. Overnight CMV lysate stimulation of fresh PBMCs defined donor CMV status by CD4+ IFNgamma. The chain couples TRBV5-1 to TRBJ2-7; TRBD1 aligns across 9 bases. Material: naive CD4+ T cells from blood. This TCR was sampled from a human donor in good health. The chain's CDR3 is CASSREGQGIDEQYF. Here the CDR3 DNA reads TGCGCCAGCAGCAGAGAGGGACAGGGTATCGACGAGCAGTACTTC.